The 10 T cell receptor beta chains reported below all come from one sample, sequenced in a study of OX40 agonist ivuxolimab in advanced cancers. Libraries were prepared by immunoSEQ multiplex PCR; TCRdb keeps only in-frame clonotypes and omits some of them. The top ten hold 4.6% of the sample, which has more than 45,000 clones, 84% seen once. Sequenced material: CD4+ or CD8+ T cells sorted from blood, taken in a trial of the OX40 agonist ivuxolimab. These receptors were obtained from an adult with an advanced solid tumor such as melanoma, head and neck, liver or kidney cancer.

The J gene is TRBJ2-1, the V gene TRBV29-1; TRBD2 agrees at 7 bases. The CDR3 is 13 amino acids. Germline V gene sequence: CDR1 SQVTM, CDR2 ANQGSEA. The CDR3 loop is CRVSGVYYNEQFF. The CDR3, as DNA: TGCAGGGTGAGCGGGGTATACTACAATGAGCAGTTCTTC.

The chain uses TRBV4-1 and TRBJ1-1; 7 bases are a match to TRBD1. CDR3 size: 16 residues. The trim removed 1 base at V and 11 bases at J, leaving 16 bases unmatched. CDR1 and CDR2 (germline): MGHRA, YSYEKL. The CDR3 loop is CASSQVAEKGAPFAFF. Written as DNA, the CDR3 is TGCGCCAGCAGCCAAGTCGCTGAAAAGGGGGCGCCTTTCGCTTTCTTT.

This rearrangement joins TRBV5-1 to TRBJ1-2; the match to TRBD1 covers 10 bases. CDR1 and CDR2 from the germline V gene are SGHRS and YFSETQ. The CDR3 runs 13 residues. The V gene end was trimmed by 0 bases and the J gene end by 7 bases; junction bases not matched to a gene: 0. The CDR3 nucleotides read TGCGCCAGCAGCTTGGGGACAGGGGGTGGCTACACCTTC. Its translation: CASSLGTGGGYTF. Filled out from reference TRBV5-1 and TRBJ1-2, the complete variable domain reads KAGVTQTPRYLIKTRGQQVTLSCSPISGHRSVSWYQQTPGQGLQFLFEYFSETQRNKGNFPGRFSGRQFSNSRSEMNVSTLELGDSALYLCASSLGTGGGYTFGSGTRLTVV.

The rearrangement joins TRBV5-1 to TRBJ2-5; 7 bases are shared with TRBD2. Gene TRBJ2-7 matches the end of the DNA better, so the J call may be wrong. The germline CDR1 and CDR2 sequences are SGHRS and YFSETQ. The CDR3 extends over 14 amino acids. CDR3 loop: CASSLASLASEQYF. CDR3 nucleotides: TGCGCCAGCAGCTTGGCCTCACTAGCGAGCGAGCAGTACTTC.

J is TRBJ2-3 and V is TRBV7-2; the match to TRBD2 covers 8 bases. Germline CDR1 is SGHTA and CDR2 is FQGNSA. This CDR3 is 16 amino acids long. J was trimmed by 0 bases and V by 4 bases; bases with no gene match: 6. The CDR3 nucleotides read TGTGCCAGCAGCTATCTAAGCGGGAGTAGCACAGATACGCAGTATTTT. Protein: CASSYLSGSSTDTQYF.

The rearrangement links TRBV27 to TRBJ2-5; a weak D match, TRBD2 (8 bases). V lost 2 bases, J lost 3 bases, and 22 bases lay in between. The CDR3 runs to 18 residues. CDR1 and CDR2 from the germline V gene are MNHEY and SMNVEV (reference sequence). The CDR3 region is CASSLGGLGGTAEETQYF. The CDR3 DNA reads TGTGCCAGCAGTTTAGGGGGACTAGGGGGGACAGCAGAAGAGACCCAGTACTTC.

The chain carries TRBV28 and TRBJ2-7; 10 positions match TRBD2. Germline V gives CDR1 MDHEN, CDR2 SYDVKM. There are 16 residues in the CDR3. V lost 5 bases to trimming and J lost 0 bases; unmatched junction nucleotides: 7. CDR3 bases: TGTGCCAGCAGTCTCGGAGCGGGAGGGAGCTCCTACGAGCAGTACTTC. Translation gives CASSLGAGGSSYEQYF. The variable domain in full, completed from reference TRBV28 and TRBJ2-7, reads DVKVTQSSRYLVKRTGEKVFLECVQDMDHENMFWYRQDPGLGLRLIYFSYDVKMKEKGDIPEGYSVSREKKERFSLILESASTNQTSMYLCASSLGAGGSSYEQYFGPGTRLTVT.

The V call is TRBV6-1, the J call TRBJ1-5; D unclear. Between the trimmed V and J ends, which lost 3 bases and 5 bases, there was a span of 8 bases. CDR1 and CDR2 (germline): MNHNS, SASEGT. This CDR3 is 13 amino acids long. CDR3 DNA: TGTGCCAGCAGTGAGAAGGTTGATCAGCCCCAGCATTTT. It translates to CASSEKVDQPQHF.

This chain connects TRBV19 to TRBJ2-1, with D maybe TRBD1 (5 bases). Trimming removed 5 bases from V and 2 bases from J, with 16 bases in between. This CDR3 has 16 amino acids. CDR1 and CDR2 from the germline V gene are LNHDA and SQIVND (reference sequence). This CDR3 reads CASSPQAVETYNEQFF. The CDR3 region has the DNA TGTGCCAGTAGTCCACAGGCGGTAGAGACCTACAATGAGCAGTTCTTC.

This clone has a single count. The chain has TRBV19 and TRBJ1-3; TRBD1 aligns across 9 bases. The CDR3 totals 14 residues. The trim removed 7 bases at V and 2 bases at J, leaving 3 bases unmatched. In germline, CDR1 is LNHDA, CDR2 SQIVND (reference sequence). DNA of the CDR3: TGTGCCAGTATCACAGGGGGCACTGGAAACACCATATATTTT. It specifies CASITGGTGNTIYF.